The 10 T cell receptor beta chains in this list originate from one sample, sequenced in a study of blood T cell repertoires in COVID-19. Profiling relied on immunoSEQ multiplex PCR, and the TCRdb table lists in-frame clones only, not all of them. Counted here are 250,000 or so clones, roughly 85% occurring once; the ten biggest clones make up about 3%. The sequenced sample consisted of peripheral blood. These receptors were obtained from a man aged 18 to 29 with active or convalescent COVID-19.

The J gene is TRBJ1-4, the V gene TRBV6-4; no reliable D call. CDR1 is MRHNA, CDR2 SNTAGT, per germline. CDR3 length equals 14 residues. The V end lost 6 bases, the J end lost 8 bases, and 16 bases lay between the germline ends. The CDR3, as DNA: TGTGCCAGCAGGGCTGGTCGGGGTGGCGAAAAACTGTTTTTT. Its protein is CASRAGRGGEKLFF.

V and J are TRBV27 and TRBJ1-1; 8 nucleotides match TRBD1. Germline-derived CDR1 and CDR2 are MNHEY and SMNVEV (reference sequence). Unmatched junction bases numbered 7, after V lost 0 bases and J lost 10 bases. The CDR3 loop spans 14 amino acids. CDR3 region: CASSLSGQGSVAFF. In nucleotides, the CDR3 is TGTGCCAGCAGTTTATCCGGACAGGGATCCGTAGCTTTCTTT.

The V gene is TRBV7-9, the J gene TRBJ2-7, with TRBD2 as a possible D gene (5 bases). Deletions cut 1 base from V and 5 bases from J, with 18 bases between. The germline V gene encodes CDR1 SEHNR and CDR2 FQNEAQ (reference sequence). The CDR3 is 16 amino acids. The CDR3, as DNA: TGTGCCAGCAGCTTAGGGGCCTCGGGGTTGTTCCACGAGCAGTACTTC. Translation gives CASSLGASGLFHEQYF.

The chain combines TRBV5-4 with TRBJ1-1; TRBD1 agrees at 9 bases. Per the germline V gene, CDR1 is SGHNT and CDR2 is YYREEE (reference sequence). The CDR3 is 15 residues long. V shed 2 bases and J 1 base; nucleotides not matched to a gene: 3. CDR3 DNA: TGTGCCAGCAGCTTAAGGACAGGGGAGAACACTGAAGCTTTCTTT. Encoded protein: CASSLRTGENTEAFF.

The J gene is TRBJ1-3, the V gene TRBV19; no clear D gene. V lost 5 bases and J lost 0, with 14 bases in between. CDR3 size: 16 residues. Germline CDR1 LNHDA, CDR2 SQIVND (reference sequence). The CDR3 here is CASSPETGFSGNTIYF. CDR3 DNA sequence: TGTGCCAGTAGTCCTGAAACGGGATTCTCTGGAAACACCATATATTTT. The whole variable domain, filled in from reference TRBV19 and TRBJ1-3, reads DGGITQSPKYLFRKEGQNVTLSCEQNLNHDAMYWYRQDPGQGLRLIYYSQIVNDFQKGDIAEGYSVSREKKESFPLTVTSAQKNPTAFYLCASSPETGFSGNTIYFGEGSWLTVV.

The V call is TRBV6-2 or TRBV6-3, the J call TRBJ2-7; D might be TRBD2 (6 bases). The germline V gene encodes CDR1 MNHEY and CDR2 SVGEGT. The CDR3 runs 15 residues. V lost 0 bases and J lost 5, with 14 bases in between. The CDR3 nucleotides are TGTGCCAGCAGTTACTCAGGGACTGGAGCCCACGAGCAGTACTTC. Translating gives CASSYSGTGAHEQYF.

The genes are TRBV11-2 and TRBJ2-7; 10 positions match TRBD1. This CDR3 comprises 15 residues. Germline CDR1 reads SGHAT; CDR2 reads FQNNGV. The V gene end was trimmed by 6 bases and the J gene end by 4 bases; junction bases not matched to a gene: 9. CDR3 nucleotides: TGTGCCAGCAGTCGAAGTCCGGACAGGGGGTACGAGCAGTACTTC. It encodes CASSRSPDRGYEQYF. Full variable domain (outside the CDR3, taken from reference TRBV11-2 and TRBJ2-7): EAGVAQSPRYKIIEKRQSVAFWCNPISGHATLYWYQQILGQGPKLLIQFQNNGVVDDSQLPKDRFSAERLKGVDSTLKIQPAKLEDSAVYLCASSRSPDRGYEQYFGPGTRLTVT.

The rearrangement links TRBV5-4 to TRBJ1-4; D is unclear. V lost 2 bases and J lost 8, with 13 bases in between. CDR1 and CDR2 from the germline V gene are SGHNT and YYREEE (reference sequence). The CDR3 runs to 14 residues. The CDR3 nucleotides are TGTGCCAGCAGCTTTGGACCTAGGGAGGAAAAACTGTTTTTT. This translates into CASSFGPREEKLFF.

This clone was recorded once. The genes are TRBV28 and TRBJ1-3; no clear D. Germline CDR1 and CDR2: MDHEN and SYDVKM. Trimming removed 10 bases from V and 1 base from J, with 14 bases in between. This CDR3 has 14 residues. The chain's CDR3 is CATLPSISGNTIYF. CDR3 DNA: TGTGCCACCCTACCTTCGATTTCTGGAAACACCATATATTTT. The whole variable domain, filled in from reference TRBV28 and TRBJ1-3, reads DVKVTQSSRYLVKRTGEKVFLECVQDMDHENMFWYRQDPGLGLRLIYFSYDVKMKEKGDIPEGYSVSREKKERFSLILESASTNQTSMYLCATLPSISGNTIYFGEGSWLTVV.

The chain is built from TRBV11-2 and TRBJ1-2; the D is unclear. Trimming took off 1 base at V and 7 bases at J, with 10 bases between the two ends. CDR1 is SGHAT and CDR2 is FQNNGV in the germline V gene. The CDR3 sequence is 13 residues long. The DNA of the CDR3 is TGTGCCAGCAGCTTAGGGCAGGTGATTGGCTACACCTTC. This codes for CASSLGQVIGYTF.